The next 17 T cell receptor beta chains were all read from a single sample in a study of T cell repertoires in cytomegalovirus infection. Their target antigens are unknown. TCRdb called the reads again in MiXCR, with one record for every CDR3 protein. The profile shows approximately 89,000 distinct CDR3 sequences, approximately 30% of them singletons. This material consisted of CD8+ T cells from cultured PBMCs, taken from culture after CMV antigen stimulation. The receptors derive from a human donor in good health (CMV status not recorded). Some clones in this sample may be carry-over from other donors' samples.

The chain joins TRBV7-9 to TRBJ1-2, with D uncertain. The germline V and J ends were trimmed by 5 bases and 3 bases, with 22 bases remaining between them. CDR1 is SEHNR, CDR2 FQNEAQ, per germline (reference sequence). The CDR3 has 17 amino acids. The CDR3 region is CASSPPWKVERYYGYTF. CDR3 in DNA: TGTGCCAGCAGCCCCCCCTGGAAGGTAGAGAGATACTATGGCTACACCTTC.

The gene calls are TRBV7-9 and TRBJ1-1; D not resolved. V lost 5 bases to trimming and J lost 2 bases, with 12 bases between them. Germline CDR1 is SEHNR and CDR2 is FQNEAQ (reference sequence). This CDR3 is built from 14 residues. The CDR3: CASSPRAGNTEAFF. The CDR3 DNA follows: TGTGCCAGCAGCCCTAGGGCGGGCAACACTGAAGCTTTCTTT.

V gene TRBV12-3 or TRBV12-4 combines with J gene TRBJ2-7; D is uncertain. V was shortened by 2 bases and J by 1 base, with 6 bases between the two germline ends. The CDR3 has 13 residues. The CDR3, as DNA: TGTGCCAGCAGTTTATACCCTTCCTACGAGCAGTACTTC. Translation gives CASSLYPSYEQYF.

The chain links TRBV11-2 to TRBJ2-7; D remains ambiguous. The V gene's germline CDR1 is SGHAT and CDR2 FQNNGV. Deletions cut 5 bases from V and 4 bases from J, with 18 bases between. The length of the CDR3 is 15 residues. In DNA, the CDR3 is TGTGCCAGCAGCCCACAAGGCTCCTCAGGTTACGAGCAGTACTTC. This translates into CASSPQGSSGYEQYF.

Only one count was recorded for this clonotype. The V call is TRBV7-8, the J call TRBJ2-7; D not resolved. This CDR3 spans 11 amino acids. Trimming left V 4 bases short and J 9 bases short, with 10 bases between. Germline values: CDR1 SGHVS, CDR2 FQNEAQ. CDR3 residues: CASSSLDRQYF. As DNA, the CDR3 is TGTGCCAGCAGCTCCTTAGATCGGCAGTACTTC. The variable domain in full, completed from reference TRBV7-8 and TRBJ2-7, reads GAGVSQSPRYKVAKRGQDVALRCDPISGHVSLFWYQQALGQGPEFLTYFQNEAQLDKSGLPSDRFFAERPEGSVSTLKIQRTQQEDSAVYLCASSSLDRQYFGPGTRLTVT.

This chain connects TRBV7-6 to TRBJ2-3; D could derive from TRBD1 or TRBD2 (6 bases each). The CDR3 is 15 amino acids. V was shortened by 3 bases and J by 0 bases, with 10 bases between the two germline ends. Germline V lookup: CDR1 SGHVS, CDR2 FNYEAQ. The CDR3 here is CASSFYGGSTDTQYF. CDR3 nucleotide sequence: TGTGCCAGCAGCTTCTACGGGGGCAGCACAGATACGCAGTATTTT.

The chain combines TRBV4-1 with TRBJ2-5, with a tentative D call TRBD1 (6 bases). V dropped 3 bases and J dropped 5 bases, with 16 bases sitting between them. The CDR3 extends over 15 amino acids. Germline lookup yields CDR1 MGHRA and CDR2 YSYEKL. CDR3 in amino acids: CASSQSTGMRETQYF. CDR3 bases: TGCGCCAGCAGCCAGTCAACAGGGATGAGGGAGACCCAGTACTTC.

This clonotype showed up just a few times. The chain couples TRBV27 to TRBJ2-5; unclear D gene. The germline gives CDR1 MNHEY, CDR2 SMNVEV (reference sequence). The V end was cut by 4 bases, the J end by 4 bases, with 10 bases between. The CDR3 totals 13 residues. The CDR3 region has the DNA TGTGCCAGCAGTTCCCTCAAGGGAGAGACCCAGTACTTC. Translating gives CASSSLKGETQYF.

This chain links TRBV2 with TRBJ2-2; the match to TRBD1 covers 12 bases. The CDR3 has 17 residues. Losses at the gene ends were 6 bases for V and 1 base for J; bases not matched to a gene: 6. Germline-derived CDR1 and CDR2 are SNHLY and FYNNEI. The CDR3 nucleotides are TGTGCCAGCAGCGGGACAGGGGGCGGTATGAACACCGGGGAGCTGTTTTTT. Amino acid sequence: CASSGTGGGMNTGELFF.

The chain joins TRBV19 to TRBJ2-3; possible D gene TRBD2, 7 bases. Looked up from germline, CDR1 is LNHDA and CDR2 is SQIVND (reference sequence). The V and J ends lost 2 bases and 1 base respectively, with 10 bases between them. The CDR3 runs to 15 residues. CDR3 residues: CASSITGGRTDTQYF. The CDR3 bases are TGTGCCAGTAGTATAACGGGGGGCCGCACAGATACGCAGTATTTT.

This clonotype was observed a few times. The chain uses TRBV5-6 and TRBJ2-1; D could derive from TRBD1 or TRBD2 (6 bases each). The germline V gene encodes CDR1 SGHDT and CDR2 YYEEEE. The V end was cut by 4 bases, the J end by 6 bases, with 11 bases between. This CDR3 region has 13 residues. This CDR3 reads CASSRTGANEQFF. Here the CDR3 DNA reads TGTGCCAGCAGCCGCACGGGGGCCAATGAGCAGTTCTTC. Full variable domain (missing parts from reference TRBV5-6 and TRBJ2-1): DAGVTQSPTHLIKTRGQQVTLRCSPKSGHDTVSWYQQALGQGPQFIFQYYEEEERQRGNFPDRFSGHQFPNYSSELNVNALLLGDSALYLCASSRTGANEQFFGPGTRLTVL.

The sample holds many counts of this clonotype. The V gene is TRBV18, the J gene TRBJ1-1, with D perhaps matching TRBD1 (5 bases). The germline gives CDR1 KGHSH, CDR2 LQKENI. The CDR3 spans 14 residues. The V end was cut by 2 bases, the J end by 0 bases, with 7 bases between. CDR3 coding DNA: TGTGCCAGCTCACCAACAGGCTTGAACACTGAAGCTTTCTTT. Translated: CASSPTGLNTEAFF.

The J gene is TRBJ2-1, the V gene TRBV11-2; TRBD2 matches at 7 bases. V was clipped by 1 base and J by 4 bases; unmatched bases: 4. Per the germline V gene, CDR1 is SGHAT and CDR2 is FQNNGV. The CDR3 runs to 15 residues. The CDR3 nucleotides are TGTGCCAGCAGCTTAGGGGGGGGGGATTACAATGAGCAGTTCTTC. Residues: CASSLGGGDYNEQFF.

The chain carries TRBV6-2 or TRBV6-3 and TRBJ1-1, with a weak D call TRBD1 (5 bases). Germline V lookup: CDR1 MNHEY, CDR2 SVGEGT. This CDR3 comprises 15 residues. Trimming left V 2 bases short and J 3 bases short, with 13 bases between. The CDR3 bases are TGTGCCAGCAGTTACGCCAGAGGGGTGGACACTGAAGCTTTCTTT. Its translation is CASSYARGVDTEAFF.

This chain joins TRBV12-3 or TRBV12-4 and TRBJ2-5; 10 bases are shared with TRBD2. The trim removed 2 bases at V and 4 bases at J, leaving 7 bases unmatched. The CDR3 runs 16 residues. CDR3 protein: CASSLTERGGPETQYF. As DNA, the CDR3 is TGTGCCAGCAGTTTAACTGAGCGGGGGGGACCAGAGACCCAGTACTTC.

V usage is TRBV7-6 and J usage is TRBJ1-6, with a tentative D call TRBD1 (6 bases). The V gene's germline CDR1 is SGHVS and CDR2 FNYEAQ. Between the trimmed V and J ends, which lost 5 bases and 9 bases, there was a span of 14 bases. The CDR3 is made up of 14 amino acids. The CDR3 is CASSAALGGSPLHF. Here the CDR3 DNA reads TGTGCCAGCAGCGCGGCCCTAGGGGGTTCACCCCTCCACTTT.

This clonotype was counted ten times or more. The rearrangement uses TRBV7-2 and TRBJ2-3; D unresolved. In germline, CDR1 is SGHTA, CDR2 FQGNSA. V was shortened by 0 bases and J by 5 bases, with 9 bases between the two germline ends. The CDR3 spans 14 residues. CDR3: CASSLAGVLDTQYF. CDR3 bases: TGTGCCAGCAGCTTAGCTGGGGTTTTAGATACGCAGTATTTT.